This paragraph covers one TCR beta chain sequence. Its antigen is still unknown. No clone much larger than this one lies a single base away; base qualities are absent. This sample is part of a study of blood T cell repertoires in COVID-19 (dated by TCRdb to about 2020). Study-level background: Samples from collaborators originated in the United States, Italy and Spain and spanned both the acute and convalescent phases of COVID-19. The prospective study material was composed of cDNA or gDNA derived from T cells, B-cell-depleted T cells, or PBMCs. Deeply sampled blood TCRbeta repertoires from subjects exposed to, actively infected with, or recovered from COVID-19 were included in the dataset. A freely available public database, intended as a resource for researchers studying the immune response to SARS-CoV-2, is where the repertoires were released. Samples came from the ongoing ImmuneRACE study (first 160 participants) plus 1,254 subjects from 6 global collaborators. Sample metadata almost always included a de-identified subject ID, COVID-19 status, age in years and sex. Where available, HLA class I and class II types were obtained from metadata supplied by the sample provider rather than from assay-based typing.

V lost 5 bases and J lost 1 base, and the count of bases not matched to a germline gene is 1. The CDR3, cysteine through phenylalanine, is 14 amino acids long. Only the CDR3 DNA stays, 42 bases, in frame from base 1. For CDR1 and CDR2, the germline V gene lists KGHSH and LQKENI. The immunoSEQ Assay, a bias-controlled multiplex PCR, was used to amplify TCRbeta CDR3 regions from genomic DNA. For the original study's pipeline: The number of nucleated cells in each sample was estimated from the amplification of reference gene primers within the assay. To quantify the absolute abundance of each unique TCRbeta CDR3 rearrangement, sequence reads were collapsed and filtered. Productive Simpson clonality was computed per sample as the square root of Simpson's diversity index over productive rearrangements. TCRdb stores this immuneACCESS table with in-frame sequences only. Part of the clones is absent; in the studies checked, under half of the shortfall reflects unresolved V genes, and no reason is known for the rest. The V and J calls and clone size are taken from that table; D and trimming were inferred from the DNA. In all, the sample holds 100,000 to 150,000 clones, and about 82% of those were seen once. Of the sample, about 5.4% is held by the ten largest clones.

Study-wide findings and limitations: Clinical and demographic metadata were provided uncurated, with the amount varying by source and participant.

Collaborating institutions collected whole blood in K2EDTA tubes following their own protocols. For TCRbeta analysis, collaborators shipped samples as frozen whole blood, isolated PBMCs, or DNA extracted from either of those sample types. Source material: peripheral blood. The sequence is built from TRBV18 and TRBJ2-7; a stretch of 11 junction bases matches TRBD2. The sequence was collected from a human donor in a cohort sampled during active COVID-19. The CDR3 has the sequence CASSTSGSSYEQYF. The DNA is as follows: TGTGCCAGCTCAACTAGCGGGAGTTCCTACGAGCAGTACTTC. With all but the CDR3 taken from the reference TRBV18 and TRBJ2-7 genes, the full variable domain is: NAGVMQNPRHLVRRRGQEARLRCSPMKGHSHVYWYRQLPEEGLKFMVYLQKENIIDESGMPKERFSAEFPKEGPSILRIQQVVRGDSAAYFCASSTSGSSYEQYFGPGTRLTVT.